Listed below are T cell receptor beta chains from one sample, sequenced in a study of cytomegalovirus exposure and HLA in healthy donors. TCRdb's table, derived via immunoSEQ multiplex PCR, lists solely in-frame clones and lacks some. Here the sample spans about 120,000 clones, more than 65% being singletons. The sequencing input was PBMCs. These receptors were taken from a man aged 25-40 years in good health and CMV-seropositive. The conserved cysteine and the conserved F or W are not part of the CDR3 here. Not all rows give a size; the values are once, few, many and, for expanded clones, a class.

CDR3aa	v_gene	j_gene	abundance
ASSLAHRGNTEAF	TRBV27	TRBJ1-1	-
ASSSLTGEIEAF	TRBV7-6	TRBJ1-1	-
ASSEAGPAYGYT	TRBV2	TRBJ1-2	once
AISDGGLYNEQF	TRBV10-3	TRBJ2-1	-
ASSPGLQLANEQF	TRBV9	TRBJ2-1	-
ASSVALGRDTEAF	TRBV9	TRBJ1-1	-
ASSQDPGTGGGYGYT	TRBV4-1	TRBJ1-2	-
ASSLVHTDTQY	TRBV7-2	TRBJ2-3	-
ASSSIGTSGGRGEQF	TRBV7-2	TRBJ2-1	-
ASSGQGVGYT	TRBV6-5	TRBJ1-2	-
ASSLDRGQETQY	TRBV5-6	TRBJ2-5	-
ASTLQLAGRETQY	TRBV2	TRBJ2-5	-
ASSSTQGHSGANVLT	TRBV5-4	TRBJ2-6	-
ASSDSASGGGHEQF	TRBV6-4	TRBJ2-1	-
ASSVGRGQETQY	TRBV9	TRBJ2-5	-
ASSLELGADIRAKNIQY	TRBV11-2	TRBJ2-4	-
ASSLLRDGRAH	TRBV7-2	TRBJ1-5	-
ASSWTGESNYGYT	TRBV5-1	TRBJ1-2	-
AISEGLAGGLDTQY	TRBV10-3	TRBJ2-3	-
ASTNSTGYGHTDTQY	TRBV4-3	TRBJ2-3	few
ASSLTYTGHQPNEQY	TRBV14	TRBJ2-7	-
ASREGQGSSYEQY	TRBV6-1	TRBJ2-7	-